This T cell receptor (beta chain) appears in the sequencing data of a study of neurological immune-mediated disorders. Overall study findings and caveats: Expansion of TCR clones was greatest in HTLV-1-associated myelopathy and smallest in multiple sclerosis, where it fell below that of healthy controls.

This clonotype was recorded at least ten times. Its antigen is not known. The cDNA was generated by 5'RACE with 10-nucleotide random UMIs. From 15-18 subjects, each sequencing run yielded over 170 million TCR-beta sequences. TCRdb ran MiXCR on the 5' RACE reads and lists one entry per CDR3 protein. In the table there are about 92,000 distinct CDR3 sequences, 3.5% of which are singletons. The clonotype originates from a woman between 50 and 59 years old with multiple sclerosis. The source material was PBMCs.

CDR3 nucleotides: TGTGCCAGCTCACCGGGGAGCTACAATGAGCAGTTCTTC. It specifies CASSPGSYNEQFF. The chain links TRBV18 to TRBJ2-1; possible D gene TRBD2, 5 bases. The CDR3 is 13 residues long. V lost 3 bases and J 3 bases, leaving 6 bases between the germline ends. In germline, CDR1 is KGHSH, CDR2 LQKENI.